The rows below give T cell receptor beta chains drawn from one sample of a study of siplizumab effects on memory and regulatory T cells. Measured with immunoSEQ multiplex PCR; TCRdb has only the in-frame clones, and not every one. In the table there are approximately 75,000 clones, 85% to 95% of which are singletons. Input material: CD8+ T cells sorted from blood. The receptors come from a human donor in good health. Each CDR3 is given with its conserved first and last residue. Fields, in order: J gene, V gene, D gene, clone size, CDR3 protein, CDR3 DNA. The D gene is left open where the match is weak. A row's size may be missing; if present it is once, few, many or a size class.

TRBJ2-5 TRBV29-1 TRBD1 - CSVSDPLTGEETQYF TGCAGCGTTTCCGATCCCCTGACAGGGGAAGAGACCCAGTACTTC
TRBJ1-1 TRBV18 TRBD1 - CASSPIKGATGNTEAFF TGTGCCAGCTCACCAATTAAGGGGGCGACGGGTAACACTGAAGCTTTCTTT
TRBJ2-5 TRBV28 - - CASTRTPSRQETQYF TGTGCCAGCACGAGGACACCGTCCCGCCAAGAGACCCAGTACTTC
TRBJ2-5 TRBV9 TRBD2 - CASSAYSGGAQETQYF TGTGCCAGCAGCGCCTATAGCGGGGGGGCCCAAGAGACCCAGTACTTC
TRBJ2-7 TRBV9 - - CASSPPGGHYEQYF TGTGCCAGCAGCCCCCCTGGCGGTCACTACGAGCAGTACTTC
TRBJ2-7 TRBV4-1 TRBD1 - CASSQGQTDTYEQYF TGCGCCAGCAGCCAGGGACAGACCGACACCTACGAGCAGTACTTC
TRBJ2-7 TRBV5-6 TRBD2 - CASSPGGLEQYF TGTGCCAGCAGCCCGGGGGGACTCGAGCAGTACTTC
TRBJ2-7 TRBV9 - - CASSAQGSFFPPHEQYF TGTGCCAGCAGCGCGCAGGGGTCGTTTTTCCCCCCCCACGAGCAGTACTTC
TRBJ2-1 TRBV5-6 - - CASSWRSDEQFF TGTGCCAGCAGCTGGAGGTCCGATGAGCAGTTCTTC
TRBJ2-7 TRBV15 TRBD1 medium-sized CATSYSTGAYEQYF TGTGCCACCAGCTATTCGACAGGGGCCTACGAGCAGTACTTC
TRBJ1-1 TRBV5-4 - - CASSSSTEAFF TGTGCCAGCAGTTCCTCGACTGAAGCTTTCTTT
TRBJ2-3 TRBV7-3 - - CASSLRGSGSTDTQYF TGTGCCAGCAGCTTAAGAGGCAGCGGGAGCACAGATACGCAGTATTTT
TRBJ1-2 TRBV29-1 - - CSVSEGVGYTF TGCAGCGTTTCCGAAGGGGTTGGCTACACCTTC
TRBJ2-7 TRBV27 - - CASSLSLRETDYYEQYF TGTGCCAGCAGTTTATCTCTCCGAGAGACAGACTACTACGAGCAGTACTTC
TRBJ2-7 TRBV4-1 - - CASSQESGWTYEQYF TGCGCCAGCAGCCAAGAGTCAGGGTGGACCTACGAGCAGTACTTC
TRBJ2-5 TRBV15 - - CATSREGGLGQETQYF TGTGCCACCAGCAGAGAAGGAGGACTGGGGCAAGAGACCCAGTACTTC
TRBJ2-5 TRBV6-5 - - CASSYSGTLQETQYF TGTGCCAGCAGTTACTCAGGGACACTACAAGAGACCCAGTACTTC
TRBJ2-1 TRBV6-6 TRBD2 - CASSYSPTSGYNEQFF TGTGCCAGCAGTTACTCCCCAACTAGCGGCTACAATGAGCAGTTCTTC
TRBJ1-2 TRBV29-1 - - CSVEDRGAGYGYTF TGCAGCGTTGAAGATCGGGGGGCGGGCTATGGCTACACCTTC
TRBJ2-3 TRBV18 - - CASSPRRETQYF TGTGCCAGCTCACCGAGGCGGGAAACGCAGTATTTT
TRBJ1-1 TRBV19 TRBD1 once CASSIVGQLNTEAFF TGTGCCAGTAGTATTGTGGGACAGCTGAACACTGAAGCTTTCTTT
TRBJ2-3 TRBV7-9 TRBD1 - CASSLAPGTGVTDTQYF TGTGCCAGCAGCTTAGCGCCGGGGACAGGCGTCACAGATACGCAGTATTTT
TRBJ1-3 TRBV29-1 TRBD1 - CSVDGDSDTTGNTIYF TGCAGCGTTGACGGGGACAGTGATACTACTGGAAACACCATATATTTT
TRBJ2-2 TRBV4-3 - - CASSQEGRWTGELFF TGCGCCAGCAGCCAAGAGGGGCGTTGGACCGGGGAGCTGTTTTTT
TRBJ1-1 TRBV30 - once CAWSPRPTPATEAFF TGTGCCTGGAGTCCCCGACCTACCCCGGCCACTGAAGCTTTCTTT
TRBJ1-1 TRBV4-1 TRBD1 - CASSQDSGGFTEAFF TGCGCCAGCAGCCAAGATTCAGGGGGATTCACTGAAGCTTTCTTT
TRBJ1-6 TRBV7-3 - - CASSLTPGSNSPLHF TGTGCCAGCAGCTTAACACCAGGGTCGAATTCACCCCTCCACTTT
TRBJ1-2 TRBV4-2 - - CASSQARGTNYGYTF TGTGCCAGCAGCCAAGCAAGAGGAACCAACTATGGCTACACCTTC
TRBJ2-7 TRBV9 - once CASSVGGGRYEQYF TGTGCCAGCAGCGTAGGCGGGGGCCGCTACGAGCAGTACTTC
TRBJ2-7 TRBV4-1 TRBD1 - CASSQGTGASYEQYF TGCGCCAGCAGCCAAGGGACAGGGGCCTCCTACGAGCAGTACTTC
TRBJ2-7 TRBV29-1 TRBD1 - CSVGGQGPTYEQYF TGCAGCGTAGGGGGACAGGGCCCGACCTACGAGCAGTACTTC
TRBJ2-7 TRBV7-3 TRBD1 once CASSRGQGYEQYF TGTGCCAGCAGCAGGGGGCAGGGCTACGAGCAGTACTTC
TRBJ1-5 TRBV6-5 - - CASSYGANQPQHF TGTGCCAGCAGTTACGGGGCCAATCAGCCCCAGCATTTT
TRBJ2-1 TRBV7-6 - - CASSSGDYNEQFF TGTGCCAGCAGCTCAGGAGATTACAATGAGCAGTTCTTC
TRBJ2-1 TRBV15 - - CATSPDSTWRDEQFF TGTGCCACCAGCCCGGACTCAACCTGGAGGGATGAGCAGTTCTTC
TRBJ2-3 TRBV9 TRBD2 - CASSGVAGEVDTQYF TGTGCCAGCAGCGGCGTAGCGGGGGAGGTAGATACGCAGTATTTT
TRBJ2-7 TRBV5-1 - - CASSLTGFYYEQYF TGCGCCAGCAGCTTGACAGGTTTCTATTACGAGCAGTACTTC
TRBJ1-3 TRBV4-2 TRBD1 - CASSLRVAQGVSGNTIYF TGTGCCAGCAGCCTAAGGGTTGCGCAGGGGGTATCTGGAAACACCATATATTTT
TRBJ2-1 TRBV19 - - CASSMSNNNEQFF TGTGCCAGTAGTATGAGTAACAACAATGAGCAGTTCTTC
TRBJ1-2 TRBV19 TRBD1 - CASSTSTGTLYGYTF TGTGCCAGTAGTACGTCGACAGGGACACTCTATGGCTACACCTTC